This T cell receptor (beta chain) derives from a study of blood T cell repertoires in COVID-19. In the study overall: Samples representing acute and convalescent COVID-19 were sourced from the United States, Italy and Spain. PBMCs, B-cell-depleted T cells, or T cells were the source of the cDNA or gDNA that made up the material.

Under the authors' procedure: Reference gene primers were amplified, and this amplification served to estimate nucleated cell counts. The assay was immunoSEQ multiplex PCR, and TCRdb's table has in-frame clones only and misses some. V and J calls and clone size come straight from that table; D and trimming were deduced from the DNA. This table has 25,000 to 30,000 clones, 85% to 90% appearing once. CDR3 length: 13 amino acids. CDR1 and CDR2 (germline): SGHVS, FQNEAQ. J was trimmed by 8 bases and V by 4 bases; bases with no gene match: 4. The receptor was derived from a human donor in a cohort sampled during active COVID-19. V usage is TRBV7-8 and J usage is TRBJ1-2; 10 nucleotides line up with TRBD1. Sequenced input: peripheral blood. DNA for the CDR3: TGTGCCAGCAGCTCGAGGACAGGGGGAGGCTACACCTTC. This encodes CASSSRTGGGYTF. The variable domain in full, with the rest retrieved from reference TRBV7-8 and TRBJ1-2, is GAGVSQSPRYKVAKRGQDVALRCDPISGHVSLFWYQQALGQGPEFLTYFQNEAQLDKSGLPSDRFFAERPEGSVSTLKIQRTQQEDSAVYLCASSSRTGGGYTFGSGTRLTVV.